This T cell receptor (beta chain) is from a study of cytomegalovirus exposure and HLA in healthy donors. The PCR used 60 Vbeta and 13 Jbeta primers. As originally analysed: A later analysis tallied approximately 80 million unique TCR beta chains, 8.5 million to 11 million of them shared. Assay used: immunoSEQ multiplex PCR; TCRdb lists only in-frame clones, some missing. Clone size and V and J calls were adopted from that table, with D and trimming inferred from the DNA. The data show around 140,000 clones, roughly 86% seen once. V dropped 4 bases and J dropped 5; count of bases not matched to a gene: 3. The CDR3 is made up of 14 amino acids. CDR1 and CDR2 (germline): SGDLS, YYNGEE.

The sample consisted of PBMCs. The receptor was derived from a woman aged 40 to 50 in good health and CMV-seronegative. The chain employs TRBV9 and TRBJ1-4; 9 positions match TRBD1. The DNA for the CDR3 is TGTGCCAGCAGCTTCGGACAGGGGAATGAAAAACTGTTTTTT. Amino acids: CASSFGQGNEKLFF.